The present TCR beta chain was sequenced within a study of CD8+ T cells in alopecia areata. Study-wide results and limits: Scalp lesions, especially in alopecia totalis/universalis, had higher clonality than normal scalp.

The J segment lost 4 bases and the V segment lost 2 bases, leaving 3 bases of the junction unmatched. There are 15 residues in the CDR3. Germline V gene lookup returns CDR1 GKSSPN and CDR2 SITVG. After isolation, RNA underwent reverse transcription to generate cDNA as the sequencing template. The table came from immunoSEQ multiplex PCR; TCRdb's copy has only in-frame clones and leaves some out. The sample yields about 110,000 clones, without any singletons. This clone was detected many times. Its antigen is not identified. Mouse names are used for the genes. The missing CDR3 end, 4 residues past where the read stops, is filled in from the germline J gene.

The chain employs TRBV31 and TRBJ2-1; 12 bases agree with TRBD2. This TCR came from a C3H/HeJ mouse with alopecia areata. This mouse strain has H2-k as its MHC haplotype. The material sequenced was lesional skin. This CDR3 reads CAWSWDWGEYAEQFF. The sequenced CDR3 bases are TGTGCCTGGAGTTGGGACTGGGGGGAATATGCT.